The rows below give T cell receptor beta chains drawn from one sample of a study of blood T cell repertoires in COVID-19. Method: immunoSEQ multiplex PCR; TCRdb's copy keeps in-frame clones and lacks some. The repertoire includes about 500,000 clones, about 88% of them detected once, and less than 9% sits in the top ten. The sample consisted of peripheral blood. All receptors come from a woman in her forties or fifties with COVID-19, enrolled during active disease. The CDR3 runs from the conserved cysteine through the conserved F or W. The D gene is left open where the match is weak. Only some rows state a clone size, as once, few, many or a class for expanded clones.

>-|TRBJ2-7|TRBV19|TRBD1
TGTGCCAGTAGTCGAACAGGGGGTAGTTACGAGCAGTACTTC
CASSRTGGSYEQYF
>-|TRBJ2-7|TRBV30|TRBD2
TGTGCCTGGCGGCTAGCGGGGGGAAACTACGAGCAGTACTTC
CAWRLAGGNYEQYF
>-|TRBJ1-1|TRBV20-1|-
TGCAGTGCTAGAGTGGGAGCTGAAGCTTTCTTT
CSARVGAEAFF
>-|TRBJ1-5|TRBV6-1|-
TGTGCCAGCAGTGAAGGGAGAGCGGAACGGCAGCCCCAGCATTTT
CASSEGRAERQPQHF
>-|TRBJ1-5|TRBV6-5|TRBD1
TGTGCCAGCAGTTACACAGGGGGCGGCAATCAGCCCCAGCATTTT
CASSYTGGGNQPQHF
>-|TRBJ1-2|TRBV7-9|TRBD1
TGTGCCAGCAGCTTACAGGGGGGAGGCGGCTACACCTTC
CASSLQGGGGYTF
>-|TRBJ2-4|TRBV4-2|-
TGTGCCAGCAGCCACCCTCGAGGGGGTTCAGCCAAAAACATTCAGTACTTC
CASSHPRGGSAKNIQYF
>-|TRBJ2-7|TRBV28|-
TGTGCCAGCAGGCCTACAGGGTCCTACGAGCAGTACTTC
CASRPTGSYEQYF
>-|TRBJ2-3|TRBV7-3|TRBD2
TGTGCCAGCAGCTTCCTGGCAGCGGGGGGGACAGATACGCAGTATTTT
CASSFLAAGGTDTQYF
>-|TRBJ1-1|TRBV7-2|-
TGTGCCAGCAGCTTAGTGGCAGGCCTGAACACTGAAGCTTTCTTT
CASSLVAGLNTEAFF
>-|TRBJ1-2|TRBV5-4|TRBD1
TGTGCCAGCAGCTTGCTTGACAGGGGTAAAGCTAACTATGGCTACACCTTC
CASSLLDRGKANYGYTF
>-|TRBJ1-4|TRBV27|TRBD1
TGTGCCAGCACTTCTAGACAGGGCGGAGATGAAAAACTGTTTTTT
CASTSRQGGDEKLFF
>-|TRBJ1-2|TRBV19|-
TGTGCCAGTAGTGGGAGGGACCATGGCTACACCTTC
CASSGRDHGYTF
>-|TRBJ2-7|TRBV2|-
TGTGCCAGCAGGGGTACTGCAGGGTCGAACGAGCAGTACTTC
CASRGTAGSNEQYF
>-|TRBJ2-7|TRBV11-2|TRBD1
TGTGCCAGCAGCCTAGACAGGGGGCGCGACGAGCAGTACTTC
CASSLDRGRDEQYF
>-|TRBJ1-1|TRBV11-1|-
TGTGCCAGCAGCTCCCCGGGGGTTTTGAGCACTGAAGCTTTCTTT
CASSSPGVLSTEAFF
>-|TRBJ2-7|TRBV20-1|TRBD2
TGCAGTGCTAAGCGGGGGAACGAGCAGTACTTC
CSAKRGNEQYF
>-|TRBJ2-3|TRBV9|-
TGTGCCAGCAGCGTATCAGACAGGAGCACAGATACGCAGTATTTT
CASSVSDRSTDTQYF
>-|TRBJ2-3|TRBV7-2|TRBD2
TGTGCCAGCAGCTTAGTAGCGGGGGGCGCCCCAGATACGCAGTATTTT
CASSLVAGGAPDTQYF
>-|TRBJ1-6|TRBV30|-
TGTGCCTGGGGGGAGGGGTGGAATTCACCCCTCCACTTT
CAWGEGWNSPLHF
>-|TRBJ2-2|TRBV6-5|TRBD1
TGTGCCAGCAGTTACGCCAACAGGGGCACCGGGGAGCTGTTTTTT
CASSYANRGTGELFF
>-|TRBJ1-4|TRBV9|TRBD1
TGTGCCAGCAGCTTGGGGGACAGGACTAATGAAAAACTGTTTTTT
CASSLGDRTNEKLFF
>-|TRBJ2-7|TRBV5-6|-
TGTGCCAGCAGCTTCACAGGGAATACCTACGAGCAGTACTTC
CASSFTGNTYEQYF
>-|TRBJ2-6|TRBV9|-
TGTGCCAGCAGCCCCTCCAGCTCTGGGGCCAACGTCCTGACTTTC
CASSPSSSGANVLTF
>-|TRBJ1-1|TRBV24-1|-
TGTGCCACCAGTGATTGGTCGGACACTGAAGCTTTCTTT
CATSDWSDTEAFF
>-|TRBJ2-2|TRBV5-1|-
TGCGCCAGCAGCTTTCCAGGGTTAACGAACACCGGGGAGCTGTTTTTT
CASSFPGLTNTGELFF
>few|TRBJ1-5|TRBV4-1|-
TGCGCCAGCAGCCAAGGGCGAGGGCCCAGCAATCAGCCCCAGCATTTT
CASSQGRGPSNQPQHF
>-|TRBJ1-1|TRBV28|-
TGTGCCAGCAGTTTTGGGGCGCGAAGCACTGAAGCTTTCTTT
CASSFGARSTEAFF
>-|TRBJ1-1|TRBV21-1|-
TGTGCCAGCCCGGACAGGGATGCTGAAGCTTTCTTT
CASPDRDAEAFF
>-|TRBJ2-5|TRBV6-5|TRBD2
TGTGCCAGCAGTTACTCTAGCGGGGCTGGGGAGACCCAGTACTTC
CASSYSSGAGETQYF
>-|TRBJ2-5|TRBV5-1|-
TGCGCCAGCACCGACCAAGAGACCCAGTACTTC
CASTDQETQYF
>-|TRBJ2-1|TRBV5-4|TRBD2
TGTGCCAGCAGTAGCGGGGGGGCGGGTGAGCAGTTCTTC
CASSSGGAGEQFF
>-|TRBJ1-4|TRBV3-1/TRBV3-2|-
TGTGCCAGCAGCCAGCAGGCGGAAAAACTGTTTTTT
CASSQQAEKLFF
>-|TRBJ2-2|TRBV5-6|-
TGTGCCAGCAGCTTGGGCAGAATCACCGGGGAGCTGTTTTTT
CASSLGRITGELFF
>few|TRBJ1-6|TRBV2|-
TGTGCCAGCAGTGAAGACTCAGACAGAGGATCACCCCTCCACTTT
CASSEDSDRGSPLHF
>-|TRBJ2-2|TRBV7-2|TRBD2
TGTGCCAGCAGACCCTCACTAGCGGGGGGCTTATCGAACACCGGGGAGCTGTTTTTT
CASRPSLAGGLSNTGELFF
>few|TRBJ1-2|TRBV18|TRBD1
TGTGCCAGCTCACGACCGACAGGGAGCGGCTACACCTTC
CASSRPTGSGYTF
>-|TRBJ1-2|TRBV28|-
TGTGCCAGCAAAAGCGACGTGGACTATGGCTACACCTTC
CASKSDVDYGYTF
>-|TRBJ1-3|TRBV19|-
TGTGCCAGTATTCAAGCGGGCGGCTCTGGAAACACCATATATTTT
CASIQAGGSGNTIYF
>-|TRBJ1-2|TRBV10-3|TRBD1
TGTGCCATCAGTTCACAGGGGGCGGTTGCTGGCTACACCTTC
CAISSQGAVAGYTF
>-|TRBJ1-1|TRBV24-1|-
TGTGCCACCGGATACAGGGCTGAAGCTTTCTTT
CATGYRAEAFF
>-|TRBJ2-7|TRBV28|-
TGTGCCAGCAGTTCTCCCGGACATTACGAGCAGTACTTC
CASSSPGHYEQYF
>-|TRBJ2-1|TRBV11-1|-
TGTGCCAGCAGCTTCCGGTCATCCAATTCCTACAATGAGCAGTTCTTC
CASSFRSSNSYNEQFF
>-|TRBJ2-1|TRBV30|-
TGTGCCTGGAGTGTCCTGGGGCATACTGAGCAGTTCTTC
CAWSVLGHTEQFF
>-|TRBJ1-5|TRBV18|-
TGTGCCAGCTCAGGGTACGGACAGCGGCGATATAGCAATCAGCCCCAGCATTTT
CASSGYGQRRYSNQPQHF
>-|TRBJ1-1|TRBV7-6|-
TGTGCCAGCAGCTTAGTGGGGGGGGACACTGAAGCTTTCTTT
CASSLVGGDTEAFF
>-|TRBJ1-4|TRBV27|TRBD1
TGTGCCAGCAGTATGAAGGGGGCAGGGGAAAAACTGTTTTTT
CASSMKGAGEKLFF
>once|TRBJ2-1|TRBV6-5|-
TGTGCCAGCAGTTACTTCAGGGGCAATGAGCAGTTCTTC
CASSYFRGNEQFF
>-|TRBJ1-1|TRBV5-6|-
TGTGCCAGCAGCTTGGTCAGGGACATGAACACTGAAGCTTTCTTT
CASSLVRDMNTEAFF
>-|TRBJ1-1|TRBV6-2/TRBV6-3|TRBD1
TGTGCCAGCAGTTCCGGGACAGTTAACACTGAAGCTTTCTTT
CASSSGTVNTEAFF
>-|TRBJ1-1|TRBV5-1|-
TGCGCCAGCAGCTTGGTAGCAGGGCCAAGCACTGAAGCTTTCTTT
CASSLVAGPSTEAFF
>once|TRBJ2-3|TRBV25-1|-
TGTGCCAGCAGTGAATGGGGGCAGCAGCTGCAGTATTTT
CASSEWGQQLQYF
>once|TRBJ2-7|TRBV2|-
TGTGCCAGCAGGGGACTCCGGAGAACCTACGAGCAGTACTTC
CASRGLRRTYEQYF